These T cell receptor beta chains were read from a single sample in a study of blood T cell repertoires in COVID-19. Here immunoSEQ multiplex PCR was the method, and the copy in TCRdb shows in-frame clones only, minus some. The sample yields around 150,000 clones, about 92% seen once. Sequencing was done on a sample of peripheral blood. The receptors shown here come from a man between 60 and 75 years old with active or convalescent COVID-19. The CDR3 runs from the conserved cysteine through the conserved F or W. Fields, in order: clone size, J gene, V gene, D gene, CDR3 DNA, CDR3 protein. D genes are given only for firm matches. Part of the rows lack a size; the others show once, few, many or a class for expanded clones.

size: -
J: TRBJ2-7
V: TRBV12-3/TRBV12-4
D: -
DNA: TGTGCCAGCAGTTTAGAATCCCTCTACGAGCAGTACTTC
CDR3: CASSLESLYEQYF

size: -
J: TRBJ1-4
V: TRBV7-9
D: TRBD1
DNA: TGTGCCAGCAGCTTAGTGACAGGGCGGAATGAAAAACTGTTTTTT
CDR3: CASSLVTGRNEKLFF

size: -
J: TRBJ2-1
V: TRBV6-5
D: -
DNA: TGTGCCAGCAGTCGACAGGCGTTCGGTATGGATGAGCAGTTCTTC
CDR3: CASSRQAFGMDEQFF

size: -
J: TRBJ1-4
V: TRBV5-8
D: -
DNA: TGTGCCAGCAGCTTCCTAGGGGCCTCATCTTCAACTAATGAAAAACTGTTTTTT
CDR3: CASSFLGASSSTNEKLFF

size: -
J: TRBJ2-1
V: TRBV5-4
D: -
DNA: TGTGCCAGCAGCTTAGTTGCGGGCAATGAGCAGTTCTTC
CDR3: CASSLVAGNEQFF

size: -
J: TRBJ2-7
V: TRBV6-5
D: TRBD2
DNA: TGTGCCAGCAGGCTAATGGGAGGGGTCTACGAGCAGTACTTC
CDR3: CASRLMGGVYEQYF

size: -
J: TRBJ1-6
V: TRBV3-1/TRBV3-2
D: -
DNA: TGTGCCAGCAGCCAAGCCGCCGGGGTGAGGGATTCACCCCTCCACTTT
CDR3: CASSQAAGVRDSPLHF

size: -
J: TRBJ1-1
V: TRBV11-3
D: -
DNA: TGTGCCAGCAGCCGGACCTCTCAGGGGAACACTGAAGCTTTCTTT
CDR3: CASSRTSQGNTEAFF

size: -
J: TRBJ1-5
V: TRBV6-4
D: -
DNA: TGTGCCAGCAGTTCGGACTTAAATCAGCCCCAGCATTTT
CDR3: CASSSDLNQPQHF

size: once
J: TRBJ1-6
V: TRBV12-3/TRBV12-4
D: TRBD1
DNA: TGTGCCAGCACGGGACAGGGATTTTCACCCCTCCACTTT
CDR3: CASTGQGFSPLHF

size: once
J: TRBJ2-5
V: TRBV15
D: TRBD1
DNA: TGTGCCACCAGCAGAGAAACCGGGACAGGGGTAGAGACCCAGTACTTC
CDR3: CATSRETGTGVETQYF